This is a list of T cell receptor beta chains from one sample in a study of blood T cell repertoires in COVID-19. TCRdb's copy holds only in-frame clones and misses some; the assay was immunoSEQ multiplex PCR. The sample lists 250,000 to 300,000 clones, over 80% occurring once. Sequencing was done on a sample of peripheral blood. All receptors come from a woman in her thirties or forties who had recovered from COVID-19. CDR3s include the opening cysteine and the closing phenylalanine or tryptophan. D genes are given only for firm matches. A clone size is listed for some rows: how often the clone was seen (once, few, many), or a class if it is expanded.

clone_size: .
j_call: TRBJ1-2
d_call: TRBD1
v_call: TRBV3-1/TRBV3-2
cdr3_nt: TGTGCCAGCAGCCAAGATCTAAACAGGGGTGGCTACACCTTC
cdr3_aa: CASSQDLNRGGYTF

clone_size: .
j_call: TRBJ2-1
d_call: .
v_call: TRBV11-2
cdr3_nt: TGTGCCAGCAGCTTAGCGGACAGCTCCTACAATGAGCAGTTCTTC
cdr3_aa: CASSLADSSYNEQFF

clone_size: few
j_call: TRBJ1-2
d_call: .
v_call: TRBV6-6
cdr3_nt: TGTGCCAGCAGTTACTTCCCAGACAGGAACTATGGCTACACCTTC
cdr3_aa: CASSYFPDRNYGYTF

clone_size: once
j_call: TRBJ2-7
d_call: TRBD1
v_call: TRBV7-2
cdr3_nt: TGTGCCAGCAGCCAAAAGGGGGCCCCCTACGAGCAGTACTTC
cdr3_aa: CASSQKGAPYEQYF

clone_size: .
j_call: TRBJ1-2
d_call: TRBD1
v_call: TRBV2
cdr3_nt: TGTGCCAGCAAAACTACGCAGGGGGCGGGAGGCTACACCTTC
cdr3_aa: CASKTTQGAGGYTF

clone_size: .
j_call: TRBJ2-1
d_call: .
v_call: TRBV27
cdr3_nt: TGTGCCAGCAGGATGGACAAATACTTTCTAAATGAGCAGTTCTTC
cdr3_aa: CASRMDKYFLNEQFF

clone_size: few
j_call: TRBJ1-1
d_call: TRBD1
v_call: TRBV6-2/TRBV6-3
cdr3_nt: TGTGCCAGCAGTCGGGACAGGGGGCGGTACACTGAAGCTTTCTTT
cdr3_aa: CASSRDRGRYTEAFF

clone_size: .
j_call: TRBJ2-2
d_call: TRBD2
v_call: TRBV5-1
cdr3_nt: TGCGCCAGCAGCCAGCCGGGGGGGAGAACCGGGGAGCTGTTTTTT
cdr3_aa: CASSQPGGRTGELFF

clone_size: .
j_call: TRBJ1-1
d_call: TRBD1
v_call: TRBV5-4
cdr3_nt: TGTGCCAGCAGCCGGGGACAGGGGGACACTGAAGCTTTCTTT
cdr3_aa: CASSRGQGDTEAFF

clone_size: few
j_call: TRBJ1-3
d_call: TRBD1
v_call: TRBV11-2
cdr3_nt: TGTGCCAGCAGCTTGAGGGGGACAGGGAAGAACTACGGAAACACCATATATTTT
cdr3_aa: CASSLRGTGKNYGNTIYF

clone_size: .
j_call: TRBJ1-5
d_call: .
v_call: TRBV7-9
cdr3_nt: TGTGCCAGCAGCTTAGGGCCGGGACATAAATATCAGCCCCAGCATTTT
cdr3_aa: CASSLGPGHKYQPQHF

clone_size: .
j_call: TRBJ2-1
d_call: TRBD2
v_call: TRBV27
cdr3_nt: TGTGCCAGCAGGACTAGCGGGGGGGTTTTTGATGAGCAGTTCTTC
cdr3_aa: CASRTSGGVFDEQFF

clone_size: .
j_call: TRBJ2-1
d_call: TRBD2
v_call: TRBV30
cdr3_nt: TGTGCCTGGAGTGCTCCCCCGGTGGTAGCGGGGATATACAATGAGCAGTTCTTC
cdr3_aa: CAWSAPPVVAGIYNEQFF

clone_size: once
j_call: TRBJ1-4
d_call: .
v_call: TRBV6-5
cdr3_nt: TGTGCCAGCAGTCCCTCCGGAGGGTCTAATGAAAAACTGTTTTTT
cdr3_aa: CASSPSGGSNEKLFF

clone_size: once
j_call: TRBJ2-5
d_call: TRBD2
v_call: TRBV24-1
cdr3_nt: TGTGCCACCAGTGACCCAGCGGGGGGTGGCCAAGAGACCCAGTACTTC
cdr3_aa: CATSDPAGGGQETQYF

clone_size: .
j_call: TRBJ2-3
d_call: .
v_call: TRBV7-9
cdr3_nt: TGTGCCAGCAGCTCAGGGGTTGGAGATACGCAGTATTTT
cdr3_aa: CASSSGVGDTQYF

clone_size: .
j_call: TRBJ1-2
d_call: TRBD1
v_call: TRBV5-1
cdr3_nt: TGCGCCAGCAGCTTGGATACCGGGACAGGGTATTACGGCTACACCTTC
cdr3_aa: CASSLDTGTGYYGYTF

clone_size: few
j_call: TRBJ1-2
d_call: TRBD1
v_call: TRBV18
cdr3_nt: TGTGCCAGCTCACCACTGGGACAGGGCCCTAACTATGGCTACACCTTC
cdr3_aa: CASSPLGQGPNYGYTF

clone_size: once
j_call: TRBJ2-5
d_call: .
v_call: TRBV11-2
cdr3_nt: TGTGCCAGCAGCTCACTCAACAAGCGTGAGACCCAGTACTTC
cdr3_aa: CASSSLNKRETQYF

clone_size: .
j_call: TRBJ2-2
d_call: .
v_call: TRBV9
cdr3_nt: TGTGCCAGCGGGGGATTCAGGGGTTCTTTCGGGGAGCTGTTTTTT
cdr3_aa: CASGGFRGSFGELFF

clone_size: .
j_call: TRBJ1-4
d_call: TRBD1
v_call: TRBV5-1
cdr3_nt: TGCGCCAGCAGCCCCGGACAGGGGGCGGAAAAACTGTTTTTT
cdr3_aa: CASSPGQGAEKLFF

clone_size: once
j_call: TRBJ1-1
d_call: .
v_call: TRBV5-1
cdr3_nt: TGCGCCAGCAGCTTGGCAGTTGGGAGTCCTAACACTGAAGCTTTCTTT
cdr3_aa: CASSLAVGSPNTEAFF

clone_size: .
j_call: TRBJ2-1
d_call: .
v_call: TRBV19
cdr3_nt: TGTGCCAGTAGTCACCTGGCCCGGCGGGATGAGCAGTTCTTC
cdr3_aa: CASSHLARRDEQFF

clone_size: .
j_call: TRBJ2-5
d_call: .
v_call: TRBV2
cdr3_nt: TGTGCCAGCTTGTGGGAACTAGGAGAGACCCAGTACTTC
cdr3_aa: CASLWELGETQYF

clone_size: few
j_call: TRBJ1-2
d_call: TRBD1
v_call: TRBV5-1
cdr3_nt: TGCGCCAGCTCACGGACAGGGCTACTTAACTATGGCTACACCTTC
cdr3_aa: CASSRTGLLNYGYTF

clone_size: few
j_call: TRBJ1-5
d_call: .
v_call: TRBV23-1
cdr3_nt: TGCGCCAGCAATCTTACTTGGGACGGGGGGAACAATCAGCCCCAGCATTTT
cdr3_aa: CASNLTWDGGNNQPQHF

clone_size: once
j_call: TRBJ2-3
d_call: .
v_call: TRBV19
cdr3_nt: TGTGCCAGTACTCCCATTTCGGGAAGCACAGATACGCAGTATTTT
cdr3_aa: CASTPISGSTDTQYF

clone_size: .
j_call: TRBJ1-1
d_call: .
v_call: TRBV11-2
cdr3_nt: TGTGCCAGCAGGGGGGGGGACACTGAAGCTTTCTTT
cdr3_aa: CASRGGDTEAFF

clone_size: .
j_call: TRBJ2-5
d_call: .
v_call: TRBV25-1
cdr3_nt: TGTGCCAGCAGTGGCCCAATCCAGGAGACCCAGTACTTC
cdr3_aa: CASSGPIQETQYF

clone_size: once
j_call: TRBJ1-2
d_call: .
v_call: TRBV2
cdr3_nt: TGTGCCAGCACCTACCGGGACACTAACTATGGCTACACCTTC
cdr3_aa: CASTYRDTNYGYTF

clone_size: .
j_call: TRBJ1-5
d_call: .
v_call: TRBV4-1
cdr3_nt: TGCGCCAGCAGCCAAGACAGCCCTACGGGTCAGCCCCAGCATTTT
cdr3_aa: CASSQDSPTGQPQHF

clone_size: .
j_call: TRBJ2-1
d_call: .
v_call: TRBV9
cdr3_nt: TGTGCCAGCAGCCCCGCAGGGGCAATTTACAATGAGCAGTTCTTC
cdr3_aa: CASSPAGAIYNEQFF

clone_size: .
j_call: TRBJ2-1
d_call: TRBD2
v_call: TRBV4-2
cdr3_nt: TGTGCCAGCAGCCAAGAGGCTAGCGGGGGGTACTTTGAGCAGTTCTTC
cdr3_aa: CASSQEASGGYFEQFF

clone_size: .
j_call: TRBJ2-5
d_call: .
v_call: TRBV5-4
cdr3_nt: TGTGCCAGCAGCTTTAGCAGTTTCCAAGAGACCCAGTACTTC
cdr3_aa: CASSFSSFQETQYF

clone_size: .
j_call: TRBJ1-1
d_call: .
v_call: TRBV10-1
cdr3_nt: TGCGCCAGCAGTGAGACCAGCGTCACTGAAGCTTTCTTT
cdr3_aa: CASSETSVTEAFF

clone_size: .
j_call: TRBJ2-5
d_call: TRBD1
v_call: TRBV7-8
cdr3_nt: TGTGCCAGCAGCTTAACCGGGACAGGGGACGAGACCCAGTACTTC
cdr3_aa: CASSLTGTGDETQYF

clone_size: .
j_call: TRBJ1-2
d_call: .
v_call: TRBV16
cdr3_nt: TGTGCCAGCAGCCAATCTACTGTGGGGCTCTATGGCTACACCTTC
cdr3_aa: CASSQSTVGLYGYTF

clone_size: .
j_call: TRBJ1-4
d_call: .
v_call: TRBV10-2
cdr3_nt: TGCGCCAGCAGTGAGCCAGGTGGGGCTCGAGAAAAACTGTTTTTT
cdr3_aa: CASSEPGGAREKLFF

clone_size: once
j_call: TRBJ2-5
d_call: .
v_call: TRBV6-5
cdr3_nt: TGTGCCAGCAGGCGGCGAAGGGGGGAGACCCAGTACTTC
cdr3_aa: CASRRRRGETQYF

clone_size: .
j_call: TRBJ2-5
d_call: TRBD2
v_call: TRBV7-7
cdr3_nt: TGTGCTAGCAGCCCGCAATGGGGGACTAGCGGGGGCCTGGAGACCCAGTACTTC
cdr3_aa: CASSPQWGTSGGLETQYF

clone_size: .
j_call: TRBJ1-1
d_call: .
v_call: TRBV5-4
cdr3_nt: TGTGCCAGCAGCTCCCGGGTGAACACTGAAGCTTTCTTT
cdr3_aa: CASSSRVNTEAFF

clone_size: .
j_call: TRBJ2-7
d_call: TRBD1
v_call: TRBV28
cdr3_nt: TGTGCCAGCAGCCCCCCGGACAGGGCTGTTTCCGAGCAGTACTTC
cdr3_aa: CASSPPDRAVSEQYF

clone_size: few
j_call: TRBJ1-1
d_call: .
v_call: TRBV11-1
cdr3_nt: TGTGCCAGCAGCTTAGCGGCAGTTAACACTGAAGCTTTCTTT
cdr3_aa: CASSLAAVNTEAFF

clone_size: few
j_call: TRBJ1-1
d_call: TRBD1
v_call: TRBV13
cdr3_nt: TGTGCCAGCACCACCAGGGGGCTGAACACTGAAGCTTTCTTT
cdr3_aa: CASTTRGLNTEAFF

clone_size: .
j_call: TRBJ1-2
d_call: TRBD1
v_call: TRBV18
cdr3_nt: TGTGCCAGCCGCGTGACAGGGGACGGCTACACCTTC
cdr3_aa: CASRVTGDGYTF

clone_size: .
j_call: TRBJ2-7
d_call: .
v_call: TRBV7-9
cdr3_nt: TGTGCCAGCAGCTTAGAAGTGGGAGCTTGGGACTTC
cdr3_aa: CASSLEVGAWDF

clone_size: .
j_call: TRBJ2-2
d_call: TRBD2
v_call: TRBV5-6
cdr3_nt: TGTGCCAGCAGCTTTATGCCAGCGGGGCATAACACCGGGGAGCTGTTTTTT
cdr3_aa: CASSFMPAGHNTGELFF

clone_size: .
j_call: TRBJ2-7
d_call: .
v_call: TRBV15
cdr3_nt: TGTGCCACCAGCAGAGGTGGGGCAGGGACCTACGAGCAGTACTTC
cdr3_aa: CATSRGGAGTYEQYF

clone_size: .
j_call: TRBJ2-1
d_call: TRBD2
v_call: TRBV10-3
cdr3_nt: TGTGCCATCAGTGTAGTTAGCGGGGGGGCCAATGAGCAGTTCTTC
cdr3_aa: CAISVVSGGANEQFF

clone_size: few
j_call: TRBJ1-2
d_call: TRBD1
v_call: TRBV11-2
cdr3_nt: TGTGCCAGCAGCTTAGATTCGGGGACAGGGTTATATGGCTACACCTTC
cdr3_aa: CASSLDSGTGLYGYTF

clone_size: .
j_call: TRBJ2-7
d_call: .
v_call: TRBV5-6
cdr3_nt: TGTGCCAGCAGCTTGGGTGCCGGCTCCTACGAGCAGTACTTC
cdr3_aa: CASSLGAGSYEQYF

clone_size: .
j_call: TRBJ1-1
d_call: .
v_call: TRBV14
cdr3_nt: TGTGCCAGCAGCCAAGATGGGGGGTCAGGGTTGAACACTGAAGCTTTCTTT
cdr3_aa: CASSQDGGSGLNTEAFF

clone_size: .
j_call: TRBJ1-4
d_call: .
v_call: TRBV30
cdr3_nt: TGTGCCTGGAACAACGGACTCGGTGAAAAACTGTTTTTT
cdr3_aa: CAWNNGLGEKLFF

clone_size: .
j_call: TRBJ2-7
d_call: TRBD2
v_call: TRBV27
cdr3_nt: TGTGCCAGCAGTACCTTAGCGGGGGGGCCGTCCTACGAGCAGTACTTC
cdr3_aa: CASSTLAGGPSYEQYF

clone_size: .
j_call: TRBJ2-2
d_call: TRBD2
v_call: TRBV5-5
cdr3_nt: TGTGCCAGCAGCTTGGACCGGACTAGCGTTTTCACCGGGGAGCTGTTTTTT
cdr3_aa: CASSLDRTSVFTGELFF

clone_size: .
j_call: TRBJ1-2
d_call: TRBD1
v_call: TRBV30
cdr3_nt: TGTGCCTGGAGCGGACCCGACTTTAGACAGGGACGATTGGCCTACACCTTC
cdr3_aa: CAWSGPDFRQGRLAYTF